The 22 T cell receptor beta chains below all came from one sample that was sequenced in a study of human T cells and chemical hapten exposure. Time point: patch test 3, about 24 weeks after DPC sensitization. Treatment: therapeutic diphenylcyclopropenone sensitization with weekly scalp DPC. In TCRdb, the RACE reads were re-called with MiXCR into one record per CDR3 protein. Among more than 95,000 distinct CDR3 sequences listed, 30% to 35% were seen once. The source was whole blood, collected in connection with sensitization to the hapten diphenylcyclopropenone (DPC). These receptors all come from a middle-aged man with alopecia areata. Some clones in this sample may be carry-over from other donors' samples.

The gene calls are TRBV7-2 and TRBJ1-5; D gene unclear. Germline V gene data show CDR1 as SGHTA and CDR2 as FQGNSA. V was cut by 0 bases and J by 3 bases, with 9 bases left in between. The CDR3 runs to 15 residues. CDR3 nucleotides: TGTGCCAGCAGCTTAGCAAACCTAGTCAATCAGCCCCAGCATTTT. It yields the protein CASSLANLVNQPQHF.

The chain uses TRBV6-2 or TRBV6-3 and TRBJ2-3, with TRBD2 matching over 11 bases. The trim removed 8 bases at V and 5 bases at J, leaving 6 bases unmatched. Germline lookup yields CDR1 MNHEY and CDR2 SVGEGT. This CDR3 comprises 14 residues. CDR3 DNA sequence: TGTGCCAGCCGGGCCGGGACTAGCGGAGATACGCAGTATTTT. Its protein is CASRAGTSGDTQYF.

A few counts support this clonotype. This chain links TRBV11-2 with TRBJ2-7; 10 positions agree with TRBD1. CDR1 and CDR2 from the germline V gene are SGHAT and FQNNGV. The CDR3 covers 15 residues. The junction had 8 bases not matched to a gene; V was cut back by 3 bases and J by 6 bases. As DNA, the CDR3 is TGTGCCAGCAGCTTTGCGGGACAGGGGACGGCCGAGCAGTACTTC. Translated: CASSFAGQGTAEQYF.

J is TRBJ2-1 and V is TRBV29-1; a weak D match, TRBD1 (5 bases). Trimming removed 5 bases from V and 7 bases from J, with 21 bases in between. CDR1 is SQVTM and CDR2 is ANQGSEA in the germline V gene. The CDR3 runs 15 residues. DNA for the CDR3: TGCAGCGTTAATGACCCAACTTTAAGGGGAAATGAGCAGTTCTTC. It translates to CSVNDPTLRGNEQFF.

This clonotype was counted between two and nine times. This chain joins TRBV6-5 and TRBJ2-1, with D perhaps given as TRBD1 or TRBD2 (5 bases each). The CDR3 runs to 15 residues. V gave up 4 bases and J gave up 8 bases, with 18 bases separating them. Germline CDR1 reads MNHEY; CDR2 reads SVGAGI. The CDR3 nucleotides are TGTGCCAGCAGTTCCACCGGGACGGGTAGGGATGAGCAGTTCTTC. Encoded protein: CASSSTGTGRDEQFF.

The V gene is TRBV18, the J gene TRBJ1-5; the D is unclear. Germline V lookup: CDR1 KGHSH, CDR2 LQKENI. This CDR3 has 15 residues. V lost 3 bases to trimming and J lost 5 bases, with 14 bases between them. The CDR3 coding sequence is TGTGCCAGCTCACCTAAGTGGGGTGGTGATCAGCCCCAGCATTTT. It translates to CASSPKWGGDQPQHF.

The chain joins TRBV7-9 to TRBJ2-7; the D is unclear. V was clipped by 4 bases and J by 3 bases, with 16 bases between them. The germline V gene encodes CDR1 SEHNR and CDR2 FQNEAQ (reference sequence). The CDR3 consists of 15 residues. This chain's CDR3 is CASSSIADGDYEQYF. The CDR3 DNA is TGTGCCAGCAGCTCCATCGCGGACGGCGACTACGAGCAGTACTTC.

The chain uses TRBV7-8 and TRBJ2-2, with D tentatively TRBD1 (5 bases). The V and J ends lost 6 bases and 0 bases respectively, with 14 bases between them. This CDR3 contains 16 residues. Germline V lookup: CDR1 SGHVS, CDR2 FQNEAQ. CDR3 nucleotides: TGTGCCAGCAGTCAGGGTGGGCTAACGAACACCGGGGAGCTGTTTTTT. This gives the protein CASSQGGLTNTGELFF.

V gene TRBV18 combines with J gene TRBJ2-3; the D is unclear. There are 15 residues in the CDR3. V gave up 1 base and J gave up 6 bases, with 14 bases separating them. Germline V lookup: CDR1 KGHSH, CDR2 LQKENI. The CDR3 reads CASSPRGISSDTQYF. The CDR3 region has the DNA TGTGCCAGCTCACCACGCGGCATATCGTCCGATACGCAGTATTTT.

This clonotype turned up a few times. The chain combines TRBV7-8 with TRBJ2-5; 8 positions match TRBD1. Looked up from germline, CDR1 is SGHVS and CDR2 is FQNEAQ. V lost 4 bases to trimming and J lost 1 base; unmatched junction nucleotides: 5. The CDR3 runs to 15 residues. The CDR3 is CASSSRDRFQETQYF. For the CDR3, the DNA is TGTGCCAGCAGCTCCAGGGACAGGTTCCAAGAGACCCAGTACTTC. The full variable domain, completed using reference TRBV7-8 and TRBJ2-5, is GAGVSQSPRYKVAKRGQDVALRCDPISGHVSLFWYQQALGQGPEFLTYFQNEAQLDKSGLPSDRFFAERPEGSVSTLKIQRTQQEDSAVYLCASSSRDRFQETQYFGPGTRLLVL.

This clonotype has more than one count but fewer than ten. The chain links TRBV29-1 to TRBJ2-1; D could derive from TRBD1 or TRBD2 (5 bases each). CDR1 and CDR2 (germline): SQVTM, ANQGSEA. The CDR3 consists of 15 residues. V was pared by 5 bases and J by 3 bases, with 17 bases between. CDR3 region: CSVSRRGAYYNEQFF. The DNA of the CDR3 is TGCAGCGTTTCCCGGAGAGGGGCCTACTACAATGAGCAGTTCTTC.

A few counts support this clonotype. The chain recombines TRBV5-1 with TRBJ2-1, with unresolved D. There are 17 residues in the CDR3. Per germline, CDR1 SGHRS and CDR2 YFSETQ. V was shortened by 4 bases and J by 0 bases, with 17 bases between the two germline ends. This CDR3 is CASSQVRDNRSYNEQFF. The CDR3 DNA is TGCGCCAGCAGCCAGGTCCGAGATAACCGCTCCTACAATGAGCAGTTCTTC.

In its sample, this clonotype was seen a few times. This sequence joins TRBV6-5 and TRBJ2-7; 14 bases agree with TRBD2. Losses at the gene ends were 5 bases for V and 3 bases for J; bases not matched to a gene: 0. This CDR3 has 14 amino acids. CDR1 is MNHEY and CDR2 is SVGAGI in the germline V gene. CDR3 coding DNA: TGTGCCAGCAGTGGGACTAGCGGGAGCTACGAGCAGTACTTC. Its protein is CASSGTSGSYEQYF.

CDR3 nucleotide sequence: TGTGCCAGCAGCACCTTGGGAGACTCAGGGTACAATGAGCAGTTCTTC. This gives the protein CASSTLGDSGYNEQFF. This chain joins TRBV11-2 and TRBJ2-1; D may be TRBD1 or TRBD2 (5 bases each). The CDR3 has 16 residues. CDR1 and CDR2 from the germline V gene are SGHAT and FQNNGV. V lost 5 bases and J 4 bases, leaving 18 bases between the germline ends.

The chain's CDR3 is CASSSYMDASSYNEQFF. The CDR3 DNA sequence: TGTGCCAGCAGCTCTTATATGGACGCTAGCTCCTACAATGAGCAGTTCTTC. This sequence joins TRBV11-3 and TRBJ2-1; D unclear. The CDR3 is 17 residues long. V was shortened by 4 bases and J by 0 bases, with 16 bases between the two germline ends. Germline V gives CDR1 SGHNT, CDR2 YENEEA. The full variable domain, completed using reference TRBV11-3 and TRBJ2-1, is EAGVVQSPRYKIIEKKQPVAFWCNPISGHNTLYWYLQNLGQGPELLIRYENEEAVDDSQLPKDRFSAERLKGVDSTLKIQPAELGDSAVYLCASSSYMDASSYNEQFFGPGTRLTVL.

The V and J genes are TRBV29-1 and TRBJ2-7; 10 nucleotides align to TRBD1. Germline values: CDR1 SQVTM, CDR2 ANQGSEA. The CDR3 is made up of 14 amino acids. V gave up 1 base and J gave up 5 bases; unmatched junction bases: 5. In DNA form, the CDR3 reads TGCAGCGTTGAAGGCCCCGGGACAGGGGACGAGCAGTACTTC. Its translation is CSVEGPGTGDEQYF.

V gene TRBV28 combines with J gene TRBJ1-5, with D unresolved. This CDR3 comprises 16 residues. V was trimmed by 2 bases and J by 0 bases, leaving 11 bases between them. CDR1 and CDR2 (germline): MDHEN, SYDVKM. CDR3 in amino acids: CASSLVAVLSNQPQHF. As DNA, the CDR3 is TGTGCCAGCAGTTTAGTGGCAGTTCTTAGCAATCAGCCCCAGCATTTT.

The chain links TRBV7-9 to TRBJ2-7, with 11 bases aligning to TRBD1. In germline, CDR1 is SEHNR, CDR2 FQNEAQ (reference sequence). V trimming: 5 bases; J trimming: 6 bases; junction bases outside the gene matches: 9. The CDR3 contains 15 residues. CDR3 sequence (DNA): TGTGCCAGCAGCCCGACCGGGACAGGGGGTCGCGAGCAGTACTTC. Its translation: CASSPTGTGGREQYF.

This clonotype was seen a few times. One junction end does not reproduce the germline sequence, and a read error may be involved. CDR3 DNA sequence: TGTGCCAGCAGCCAAGACCCGACTAGCGGGTCCTACGAGCAGTACTTC. Translating gives CASSQDPTSGSYEQYF. This sequence joins TRBV4-3 and TRBJ2-7; 10 bases are a match to TRBD2. Germline assignment: CDR1 LGHNA and CDR2 YSLEER. The CDR3 contains 16 residues.

The chain joins TRBV5-1 to TRBJ1-2; D uncertain. The V gene lost 3 bases and the J gene lost 0 bases, with 6 bases spanning the gap. Germline-derived CDR1 and CDR2 are SGHRS and YFSETQ. The CDR3 consists of 13 residues. The CDR3 spells CASSSLANYGYTF. CDR3 bases: TGCGCCAGCAGCTCTCTAGCTAACTATGGCTACACCTTC. Together with reference TRBV5-1 and TRBJ1-2, the CDR3 gives the full variable domain: KAGVTQTPRYLIKTRGQQVTLSCSPISGHRSVSWYQQTPGQGLQFLFEYFSETQRNKGNFPGRFSGRQFSNSRSEMNVSTLELGDSALYLCASSSLANYGYTFGSGTRLTVV.

The V and J genes are TRBV6-1 and TRBJ2-2; D possibly corresponds to TRBD2 (6 bases). Germline CDR1 and CDR2: MNHNS and SASEGT. The CDR3 spans 16 residues. V dropped 6 bases and J dropped 7 bases, with 21 bases sitting between them. The CDR3: CASSHRTFGGSGELFF. In DNA form, the CDR3 reads TGTGCCAGCAGCCACCGGACCTTTGGAGGGAGCGGGGAGCTGTTTTTT.

This clonotype has a handful of counts. V usage is TRBV2 and J usage is TRBJ1-6, with 10 bases fitting TRBD1. The germline V gene encodes CDR1 SNHLY and CDR2 FYNNEI. J lost 9 bases, V lost 7 bases, and 12 bases had no gene match. This CDR3 is built from 16 residues. The CDR3 DNA reads as TGTGCCAGCAATGATGGGACAGGGGCGTTGGTTTCACCCCTCCACTTT. Translated: CASNDGTGALVSPLHF. The complete variable domain, with remaining parts taken from reference TRBV2 and TRBJ1-6, reads EPEVTQTPSHQVTQMGQEVILRCVPISNHLYFYWYRQILGQKVEFLVSFYNNEISEKSEIFDDQFSVERPDGSNFTLKIRSTKLEDSAMYFCASNDGTGALVSPLHFGNGTRLTVT.